This T cell receptor beta chain emerged from a study of control samples from healthy donors and cancer patients. Data came from immunoSEQ multiplex PCR; TCRdb stores just in-frame clones and leaves some out. Found here are 130,000 or so clones, under 95% of them singletons; the top ten hold approximately 6.8%. Trimming cost V 4 bases and J 3 bases, with 7 bases left between them. From germline, CDR1 is MNHEY and CDR2 SVGAGI. The CDR3 contains 12 residues. The TCR comes from a man aged 18 to 30 in good health. The sequenced sample consisted of blood. V usage is TRBV6-5 and J usage is TRBJ2-7; D unresolved. For the CDR3, the DNA is TGTGCCAGCAGTTCAATTTACTACGAGCAGTACTTC. Translated: CASSSIYYEQYF.